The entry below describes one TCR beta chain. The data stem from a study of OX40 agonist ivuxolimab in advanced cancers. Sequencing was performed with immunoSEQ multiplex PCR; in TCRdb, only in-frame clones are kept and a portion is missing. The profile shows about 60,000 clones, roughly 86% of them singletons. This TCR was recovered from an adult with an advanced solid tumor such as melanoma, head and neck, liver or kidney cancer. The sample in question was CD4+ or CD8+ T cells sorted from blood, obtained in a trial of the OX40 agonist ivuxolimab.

Here the CDR3 DNA reads TGTGCCAGCAGCTTAAATGGAGACAATGAGCAGTTCTTC. Its protein is CASSLNGDNEQFF. The chain carries TRBV7-3 and TRBJ2-1; no clear D gene. The germline V gene has CDR1 SGHTA and CDR2 FQGTGA. The V and J ends lost 1 base and 5 bases respectively, with 6 bases between them. The CDR3 runs to 13 residues. Filled out from reference TRBV7-3 and TRBJ2-1, the complete variable domain reads GAGVSQTPSNKVTEKGKYVELRCDPISGHTALYWYRQSLGQGPEFLIYFQGTGAADDSGLPNDRFFAVRPEGSVSTLKIQRTERGDSAVYLCASSLNGDNEQFFGPGTRLTVL.